This T cell receptor beta chain was sequenced in a study of CD8 T cells in Susac syndrome. TCR beta sequencing covered blood CD8+ and CD4+ T cells. RNA in amounts of roughly 0.5 to 1 ug was reverse transcribed with random hexamers. An immunoSEQ multiplex PCR amplified TCR beta CDR3 over 54 Vbeta and 13 Jbeta. TCRdb re-called the immunoSEQ multiplex PCR reads with MiXCR, one entry per CDR3 protein. The data hold roughly 180,000 distinct CDR3 sequences, with approximately 95% observed a single time. The CDR3 contains 15 residues. Trimming shortened V by 3 bases and J by 1 base, and 11 bases separated the two germline ends. Germline V lookup: CDR1 SNHLY, CDR2 FYNNEI.

The V gene is TRBV2, the J gene TRBJ2-3, with D perhaps TRBD1 or TRBD2 (5 bases each). The TCR was taken from a human donor in good health. The material sequenced was CD4+ T cells from PBMCs. The CDR3 sequence is CASSDRDPRTDTQYF. The CDR3 region has the DNA TGTGCCAGCAGTGATCGGGACCCGCGCACAGATACGCAGTATTTT.